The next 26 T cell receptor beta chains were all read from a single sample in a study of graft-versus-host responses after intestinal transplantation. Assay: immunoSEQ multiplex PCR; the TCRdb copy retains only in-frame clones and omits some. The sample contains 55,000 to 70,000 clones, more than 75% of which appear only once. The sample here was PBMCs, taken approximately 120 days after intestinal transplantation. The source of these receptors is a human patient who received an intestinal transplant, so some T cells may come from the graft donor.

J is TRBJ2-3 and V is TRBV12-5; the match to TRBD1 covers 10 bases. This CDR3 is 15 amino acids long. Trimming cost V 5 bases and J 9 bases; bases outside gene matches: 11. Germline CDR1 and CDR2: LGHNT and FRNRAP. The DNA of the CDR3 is TGTGCTAGTGGTCTCTCACTATCGGGACAGGGGACGCAGTATTTT. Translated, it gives CASGLSLSGQGTQYF.

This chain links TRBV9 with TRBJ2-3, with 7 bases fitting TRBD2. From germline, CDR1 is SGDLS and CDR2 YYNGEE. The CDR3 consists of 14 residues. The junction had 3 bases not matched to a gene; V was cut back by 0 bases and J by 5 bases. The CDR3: CASSVAGGGDTQYF. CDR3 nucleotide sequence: TGTGCCAGCAGCGTAGCGGGGGGAGGAGATACGCAGTATTTT.

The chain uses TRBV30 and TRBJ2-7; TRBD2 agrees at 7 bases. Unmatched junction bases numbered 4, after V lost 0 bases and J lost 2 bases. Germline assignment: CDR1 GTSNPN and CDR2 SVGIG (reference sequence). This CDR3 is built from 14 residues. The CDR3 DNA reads TGTGCCTGGAGTGTGGGGGGGTCAGCCTACGAGCAGTACTTC. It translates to CAWSVGGSAYEQYF.

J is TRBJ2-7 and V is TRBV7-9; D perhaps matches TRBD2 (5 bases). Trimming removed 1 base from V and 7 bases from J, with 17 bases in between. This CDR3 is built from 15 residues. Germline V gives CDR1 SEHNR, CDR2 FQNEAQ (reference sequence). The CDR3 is CASSLDAVPEGEQYF. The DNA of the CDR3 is TGTGCCAGCAGCTTAGACGCCGTCCCCGAGGGAGAGCAGTACTTC. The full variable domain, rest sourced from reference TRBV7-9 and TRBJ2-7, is DTGVSQNPRHKITKRGQNVTFRCDPISEHNRLYWYRQTLGQGPEFLTYFQNEAQLEKSRLLSDRFSAERPKGSFSTLEIQRTEQGDSAMYLCASSLDAVPEGEQYFGPGTRLTVT.

The CDR3 spells CASRLIDEQFF. The CDR3 bases are TGTGCCAGCAGGCTTATCGATGAGCAGTTCTTC. The V call is TRBV7-2, the J call TRBJ2-1, with D uncertain. The V gene's germline CDR1 is SGHTA and CDR2 FQGNSA. This CDR3 has 11 residues. V was clipped by 6 bases and J by 8 bases, with 8 bases between them.

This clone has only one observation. CDR3 region: CASSQDRVSNYGYTF. For the CDR3, the DNA is TGTGCCAGCAGCCAGGACAGAGTTTCTAACTATGGCTACACCTTC. The V gene is TRBV28, the J gene TRBJ1-2, with TRBD1 as a possible D gene (6 bases). Trimming pared 6 bases from V and 0 bases from J, leaving 14 bases between. The germline V gene encodes CDR1 MDHEN and CDR2 SYDVKM. The length of the CDR3 is 15 residues.

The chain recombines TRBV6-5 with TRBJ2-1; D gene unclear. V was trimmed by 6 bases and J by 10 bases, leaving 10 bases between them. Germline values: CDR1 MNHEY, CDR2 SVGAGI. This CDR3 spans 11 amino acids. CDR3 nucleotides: TGTGCCAGCAGCTCCGGGCGAGAGCAGTTCTTC. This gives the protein CASSSGREQFF.

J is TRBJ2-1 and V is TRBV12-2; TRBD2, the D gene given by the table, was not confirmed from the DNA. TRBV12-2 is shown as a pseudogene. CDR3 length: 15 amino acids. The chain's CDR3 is CASRLASSGSNEQFF. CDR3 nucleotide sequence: TGTGCAAGTCGCTTAGCATCTAGCGGGAGCAATGAGCAGTTCTTC.

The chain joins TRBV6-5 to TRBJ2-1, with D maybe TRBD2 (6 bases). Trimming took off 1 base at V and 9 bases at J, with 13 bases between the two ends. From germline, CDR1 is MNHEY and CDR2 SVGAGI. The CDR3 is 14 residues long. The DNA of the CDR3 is TGTGCCAGCAGTTACTGGGGGACCGGGGGTGAGCAGTTCTTC. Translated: CASSYWGTGGEQFF.

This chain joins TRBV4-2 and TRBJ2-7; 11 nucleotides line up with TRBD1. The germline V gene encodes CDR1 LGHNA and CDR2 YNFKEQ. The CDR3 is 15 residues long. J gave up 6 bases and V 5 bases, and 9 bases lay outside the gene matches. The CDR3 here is CASSYNTGTGGEQYF. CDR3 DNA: TGTGCCAGCAGCTATAATACCGGGACAGGGGGCGAGCAGTACTTC.

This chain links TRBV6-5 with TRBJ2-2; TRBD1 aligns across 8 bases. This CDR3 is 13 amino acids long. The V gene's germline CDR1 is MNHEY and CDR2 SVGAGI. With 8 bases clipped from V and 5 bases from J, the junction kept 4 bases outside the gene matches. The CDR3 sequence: CASSTGVTGELFF. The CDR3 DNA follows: TGTGCCAGCTCGACAGGGGTGACCGGGGAGCTGTTTTTT.

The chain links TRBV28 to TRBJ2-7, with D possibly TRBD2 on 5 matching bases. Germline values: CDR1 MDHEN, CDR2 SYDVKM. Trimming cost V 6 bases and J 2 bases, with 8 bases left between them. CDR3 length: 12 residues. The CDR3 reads CASSLLAYEQYF. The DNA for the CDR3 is TGTGCCAGCAGCCTACTAGCCTACGAGCAGTACTTC.

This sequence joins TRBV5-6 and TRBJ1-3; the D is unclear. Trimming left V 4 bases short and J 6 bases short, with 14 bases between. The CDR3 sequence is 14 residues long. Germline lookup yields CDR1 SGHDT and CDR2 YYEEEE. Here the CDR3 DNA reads TGTGCCAGCAGCCCGAGGCAGGTGACAAACACCATATATTTT. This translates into CASSPRQVTNTIYF.

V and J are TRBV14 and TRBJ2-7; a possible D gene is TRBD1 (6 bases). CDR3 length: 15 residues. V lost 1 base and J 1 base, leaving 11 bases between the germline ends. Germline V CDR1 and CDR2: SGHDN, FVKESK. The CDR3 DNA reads TGTGCCAGCAGCCAAGCTGGGACACTTTCCTACGAGCAGTACTTC. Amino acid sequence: CASSQAGTLSYEQYF.

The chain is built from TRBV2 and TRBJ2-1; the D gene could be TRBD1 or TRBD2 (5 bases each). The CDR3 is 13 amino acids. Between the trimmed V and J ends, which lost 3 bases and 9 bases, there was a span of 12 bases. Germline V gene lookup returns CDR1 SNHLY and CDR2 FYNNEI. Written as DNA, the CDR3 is TGTGCCAGCAGTGAGGGGACCGGGCCTGAGCAGTTCTTC. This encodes CASSEGTGPEQFF.

CDR3 sequence: CASRFSGDTQYF. The CDR3 bases are TGTGCCAGCAGATTCAGCGGAGATACGCAGTATTTT. V and J are TRBV7-8 and TRBJ2-3; D is perhaps TRBD2 (5 bases). The V gene lost 6 bases and the J gene lost 5 bases, with 9 bases spanning the gap. Germline V lookup: CDR1 SGHVS, CDR2 FQNEAQ. This CDR3 is built from 12 residues.

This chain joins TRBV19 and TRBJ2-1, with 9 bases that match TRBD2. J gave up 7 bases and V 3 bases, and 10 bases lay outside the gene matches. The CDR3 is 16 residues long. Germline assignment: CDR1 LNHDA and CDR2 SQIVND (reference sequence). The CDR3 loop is CASSILAGVIRNEQFF. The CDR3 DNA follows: TGTGCCAGTAGTATCTTAGCGGGGGTGATTAGGAATGAGCAGTTCTTC.

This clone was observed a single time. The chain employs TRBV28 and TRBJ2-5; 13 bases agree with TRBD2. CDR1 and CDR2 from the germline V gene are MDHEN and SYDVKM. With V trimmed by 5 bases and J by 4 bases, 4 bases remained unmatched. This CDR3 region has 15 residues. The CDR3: CASSPGLAGVETQYF. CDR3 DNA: TGTGCCAGCAGTCCTGGACTAGCGGGAGTAGAGACCCAGTACTTC.

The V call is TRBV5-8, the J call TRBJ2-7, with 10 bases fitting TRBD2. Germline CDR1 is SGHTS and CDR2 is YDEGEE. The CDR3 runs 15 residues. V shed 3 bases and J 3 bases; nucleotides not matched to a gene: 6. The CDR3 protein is CASSSSWTSGYEQYF. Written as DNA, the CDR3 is TGTGCCAGCAGCTCGTCTTGGACTAGCGGCTACGAGCAGTACTTC.

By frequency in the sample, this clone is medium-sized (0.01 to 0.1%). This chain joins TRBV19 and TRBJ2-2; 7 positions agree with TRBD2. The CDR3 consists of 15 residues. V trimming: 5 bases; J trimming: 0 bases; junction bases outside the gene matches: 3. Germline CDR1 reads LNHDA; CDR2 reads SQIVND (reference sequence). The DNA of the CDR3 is TGTGCCAGTAGTGGGCTAGCGGCGAACACCGGGGAGCTGTTTTTT. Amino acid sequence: CASSGLAANTGELFF.

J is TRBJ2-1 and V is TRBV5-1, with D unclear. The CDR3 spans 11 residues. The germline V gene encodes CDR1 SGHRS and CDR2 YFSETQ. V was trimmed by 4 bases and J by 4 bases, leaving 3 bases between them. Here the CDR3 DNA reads TGCGCCAGCAGCGCATACAATGAGCAGTTCTTC. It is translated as CASSAYNEQFF.

CDR3 region: CASSLFLGGQSTEAFF. As DNA, the CDR3 is TGTGCCAGCAGTTTGTTTCTCGGGGGGCAGTCCACTGAAGCTTTCTTT. The chain employs TRBV28 and TRBJ1-1; the D gene is possibly TRBD1 (6 bases). CDR3 length: 16 amino acids. Germline lookup yields CDR1 MDHEN and CDR2 SYDVKM. Trimming removed 3 bases at V and 4 bases at J, with 18 bases between. The whole variable domain, filled in from reference TRBV28 and TRBJ1-1, reads DVKVTQSSRYLVKRTGEKVFLECVQDMDHENMFWYRQDPGLGLRLIYFSYDVKMKEKGDIPEGYSVSREKKERFSLILESASTNQTSMYLCASSLFLGGQSTEAFFGQGTRLTVV.

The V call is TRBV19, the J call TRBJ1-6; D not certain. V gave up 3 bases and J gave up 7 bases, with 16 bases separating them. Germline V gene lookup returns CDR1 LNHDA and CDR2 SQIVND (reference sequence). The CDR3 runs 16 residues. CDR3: CASSIGQPLTNSPLHF. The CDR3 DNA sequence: TGTGCCAGTAGTATCGGCCAACCTCTCACCAATTCACCCCTCCACTTT. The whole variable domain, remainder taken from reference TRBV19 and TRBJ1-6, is DGGITQSPKYLFRKEGQNVTLSCEQNLNHDAMYWYRQDPGQGLRLIYYSQIVNDFQKGDIAEGYSVSREKKESFPLTVTSAQKNPTAFYLCASSIGQPLTNSPLHFGNGTRLTVT.

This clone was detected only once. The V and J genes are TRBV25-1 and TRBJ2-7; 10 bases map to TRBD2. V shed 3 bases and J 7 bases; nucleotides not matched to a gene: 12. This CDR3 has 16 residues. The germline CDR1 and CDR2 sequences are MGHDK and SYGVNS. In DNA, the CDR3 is TGTGCCAGCAGTGACGCCCGTCTAGCGGGAGTGGAGGAGCAGTACTTC. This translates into CASSDARLAGVEEQYF.

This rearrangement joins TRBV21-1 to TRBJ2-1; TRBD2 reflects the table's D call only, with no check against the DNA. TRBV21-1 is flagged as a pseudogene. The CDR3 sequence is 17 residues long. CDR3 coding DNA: TGTGCCAGCAGCAAAGCGCCCGACGGGAGGGCCGTCAATGAGCAGTTCTTC. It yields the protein CASSKAPDGRAVNEQFF.

The CDR3 bases are TGTGCCAGCAGTTCCGCACCAGGGGTCGGGGGCTACACCTTC. The encoded protein is CASSSAPGVGGYTF. J is TRBJ1-2 and V is TRBV28, with D perhaps matching TRBD1 (6 bases). Trimming cost V 4 bases and J 8 bases, with 17 bases left between them. The CDR3 runs to 14 residues. The germline V gene has CDR1 MDHEN and CDR2 SYDVKM.